The entry below describes one T cell receptor (beta chain). The antigen is unknown. The source of the sample is a study of Ad26.COV2.S vaccination and SARS-CoV-2 variants. The sample's treatment: some 19 received Ad26.COV2.S at low or high dose, single or two shots; roughly 5 received placebo; per-sample allocation not given. Day 63 after the first injection of vaccine or placebo was the sampling time. Notes on the study in general: Recipients of vaccine and of placebo showed similar breadth of their non-spike TCR repertoires.

Assay: immunoSEQ multiplex PCR; the TCRdb copy retains only in-frame clones and omits some. The table shows 300,000 to 350,000 clones, with approximately 86% occurring only once. The V end was cut by 7 bases, the J end by 2 bases, with 15 bases between. The CDR3 extends over 14 amino acids. The V gene's germline CDR1 is LGHDT and CDR2 YNNKEL (reference sequence). This rearrangement joins TRBV3-1 (or the pseudogene TRBV3-2) to TRBJ2-7; D is perhaps TRBD1 or TRBD2 (6 bases each). The receptor's source is a person between 18 and 65 years old who received the Ad26.COV2.S COVID-19 vaccine or a placebo. The material was peripheral blood, obtained in a trial of Ad26.COV2.S vaccine versus placebo. CDR3 residues: CASTGGHNTYEQYF. In DNA form, the CDR3 reads TGTGCCAGCACCGGGGGACACAACACCTACGAGCAGTACTTC.